The text below deals with one T cell receptor (beta chain). TCRdb's copy holds only in-frame clones and misses some; the assay was immunoSEQ multiplex PCR. The sample includes about 280,000 clones, roughly 80% of them seen just once. The sample originates from a study of blood T cell repertoires in COVID-19. The CDR3 has 13 residues. Germline V gives CDR1 SNHLY, CDR2 FYNNEI. V was pared by 8 bases and J by 0 bases, with 11 bases between. Someone with COVID-19 had been met by exposed participants within 2 weeks before study entry. The source of this sequence is a man in his forties or fifties who had been exposed to COVID-19. The source material was PBMCs or T cells enriched from blood (not recorded which). V and J are TRBV2 and TRBJ2-7, with D tentatively TRBD2 (5 bases). The CDR3 region has the DNA TGTGCCAGCCGTACGGGGTACTCCTACGAGCAGTACTTC. This codes for CASRTGYSYEQYF.